These 14 T cell receptor beta chains were all obtained from the same sample, sequenced in a study of spatial heterogeneity in lung cancer. Study outcomes and limitations: Counts of expanded intratumoral alpha and beta TCRs tracked tumor mutation counts.

Their target antigens are unknown. Regarding time point: sample taken at primary tumor resection. From the 5' RACE reads, TCRdb called clonotypes with MiXCR, one entry per CDR3 protein. The table records 9,000 to 13,000 distinct CDR3 sequences, 9% to 15% of them present only once. This material consisted of lung tumor tissue, taken at surgery. Receptor source: a male donor with early-stage non-small cell lung cancer.

Remarks on this clonotype: This beta chain lies outside the target of a library built for alpha chains; its clone size means little. The genes are TRBV27 and TRBJ1-5; 9 bases map to TRBD1. Looked up from germline, CDR1 is MNHEY and CDR2 is SMNVEV (reference sequence). The CDR3 runs to 15 residues. The junction had 7 bases not matched to a gene; V was cut back by 8 bases and J by 2 bases. The CDR3 region is CASGLRTGGNQPQHF. For the CDR3, the DNA is TGTGCCAGCGGCCTTCGGACAGGGGGCAATCAGCCCCAGCATTTT.

This clonotype was seen ten or more times. The size of this beta chain means little, since it is a stray read in a library made for alpha chains. The chain employs TRBV18 and TRBJ2-7; D is unclear. Trimming removed 1 base at V and 5 bases at J, with 9 bases between. Germline V lookup: CDR1 KGHSH, CDR2 LQKENI. The CDR3 has 13 residues. Here the CDR3 reads CASSPRAKDEQYF. CDR3 in DNA: TGTGCCAGCTCACCACGAGCTAAGGACGAGCAGTACTTC.

This clonotype has at least ten counts. This beta chain came through as a stray read in a library set up for alpha chains, and its size says little. The CDR3: CASSAKWGRFNQPQHF. The CDR3 bases are TGCGCCAGCAGTGCGAAATGGGGCAGGTTCAATCAGCCCCAGCATTTT. J is TRBJ1-5 and V is TRBV10-2; a weak D match, TRBD1 (5 bases). Deletions cut 4 bases from V and 3 bases from J, with 16 bases between. There are 16 residues in the CDR3. Germline CDR1 WSHSY, CDR2 SAAADI.

This clonotype was seen at least ten times. With the library built for alpha chains, this beta chain is off target and its frequency is not meaningful. The chain recombines TRBV7-6 with TRBJ2-7; 7 nucleotides match TRBD2. The trim removed 1 base at V and 6 bases at J, leaving 12 bases unmatched. Germline CDR1 reads SGHVS; CDR2 reads FNYEAQ. This CDR3 spans 16 amino acids. The chain's CDR3 is CASSLVAVGGPVEQYF. CDR3 sequence (DNA): TGTGCCAGCAGCTTAGTAGCGGTGGGAGGGCCGGTCGAGCAGTACTTC.

Concerning this clonotype itself: The library was prepared for alpha chains; this beta chain is a stray read, so its frequency means little. The gene calls are TRBV6-2 or TRBV6-3 and TRBJ1-1, with D tentatively TRBD1 (6 bases). Germline V gene lookup returns CDR1 MNHEY and CDR2 SVGEGT. This CDR3 region has 16 residues. The ends were cut back, 5 bases at V and 0 bases at J, with 16 bases in the middle. Here the CDR3 DNA reads TGTGCCAGCAGTGCCAATATACAGGGACTGAACACTGAAGCTTTCTTT. Protein product: CASSANIQGLNTEAFF.

This clonotype is labeled as medium-sized (0.01 to 0.1%). The library was designed around alpha chains, so this beta chain is a stray read whose abundance carries little weight. The chain combines TRBV6-2 or TRBV6-3 with TRBJ1-1; D gene uncertain. The V gene lost 4 bases and the J gene lost 0 bases, with 6 bases spanning the gap. The germline gives CDR1 MNHEY, CDR2 SVGEGT. This CDR3 comprises 13 residues. This chain's CDR3 is CASSWVMNTEAFF. CDR3 DNA sequence: TGTGCCAGCAGTTGGGTCATGAACACTGAAGCTTTCTTT.

This clonotype has a handful of counts. A library prepared for alpha chains yielded this beta chain as an off-target read; its size is of little meaning. The rearrangement joins TRBV28 to TRBJ1-2; 7 bases map to TRBD1. CDR3 length equals 12 residues. Germline CDR1 MDHEN, CDR2 SYDVKM. J was trimmed by 8 bases and V by 10 bases; bases with no gene match: 10. The CDR3 coding sequence is TGTGCCATCGATGGGACAGCGGAAGGCTACACCTTC. Its protein product is CAIDGTAEGYTF.

By sample fraction, this clonotype is medium-sized. This beta chain represents an off-target read in a library built for alpha chains; its size is of limited meaning. V is TRBV27 and J is TRBJ2-7, with 10 nucleotides matching TRBD2. The CDR3 contains 16 residues. V shed 4 bases and J 4 bases; nucleotides not matched to a gene: 10. Germline V lookup: CDR1 MNHEY, CDR2 SMNVEV (reference sequence). The CDR3 DNA sequence: TGTGCCAGCAGTTCCCTAGAGCGGGAGGGCGCGTACGAGCAGTACTTC. Its protein is CASSSLEREGAYEQYF.

This clonotype was seen repeatedly, ten times or more. This beta chain appears as a stray read in a library generated for alpha chains; its size is not informative. This chain connects TRBV6-2 or TRBV6-3 to TRBJ2-5; D not resolved. Trimming left V 4 bases short and J 3 bases short, with 3 bases between. The CDR3 is 11 residues long. Germline CDR1 and CDR2: MNHEY and SVGEGT. The CDR3 loop reads CASSFKETQYF. The CDR3 nucleotides are TGTGCCAGCAGTTTCAAAGAGACCCAGTACTTC.

By share, this clonotype counts as medium-sized. This beta chain is off target for a library built for alpha chains, so its abundance means little. CDR3 in amino acids: CASSQERQGLQPQHF. The CDR3 nucleotides are TGCGCCAGCAGCCAAGAGAGGCAGGGCCTGCAGCCCCAGCATTTT. The chain is built from TRBV4-1 and TRBJ1-5; perhaps TRBD1 as D (5 bases). Looked up from germline, CDR1 is MGHRA and CDR2 is YSYEKL. Trimming removed 0 bases from V and 7 bases from J, with 13 bases in between. This CDR3 comprises 15 residues.

With respect to this clonotype: This beta chain was picked up by a library intended for alpha chains and is off target, so its count carries little meaning. CDR3 residues: CSARLSGKGNTIYF. The CDR3 DNA reads as TGCAGTGCTAGGTTGTCAGGGAAGGGAAACACCATATATTTT. V usage is TRBV20-1 and J usage is TRBJ1-3; D possibly corresponds to TRBD1 (5 bases). Trimming shortened V by 3 bases and J by 4 bases, and 13 bases separated the two germline ends. The CDR3 runs 14 residues. Per germline, CDR1 DFQATT and CDR2 SNEGSKA (reference sequence).

The sample holds a few counts of this clonotype. This beta chain slipped into a library made for alpha chains as a stray read, so its size is not meaningful. The chain links TRBV12-3 or TRBV12-4 to TRBJ1-6; a weak D match, TRBD1 (5 bases). The CDR3 sequence is 12 residues long. The V end lost 6 bases, the J end lost 9 bases, and 9 bases lay between the germline ends. The CDR3 reads CASSPGASPLHF. Here the CDR3 DNA reads TGTGCCAGCAGCCCTGGGGCTTCACCCCTCCACTTT.

This clonotype is medium-sized in the sample. Within a library made for alpha chains, this beta chain is off target, and its count is uninformative. This chain links TRBV5-4 with TRBJ2-7; 10 bases map to TRBD1. From germline, CDR1 is SGHNT and CDR2 YYREEE (reference sequence). The CDR3 has 16 amino acids. Unmatched junction bases numbered 8, after V lost 0 bases and J lost 5 bases. The CDR3 region is CASSLGMGQGFNEQYF. CDR3 coding DNA: TGTGCCAGCAGCTTGGGGATGGGACAGGGGTTCAACGAGCAGTACTTC.

The sample holds many counts of this clonotype. The library was prepared for alpha chains; this beta chain is a stray read, so its frequency means little. CDR3 DNA: TGTGCCAGCAGCCCCGGGTCATTAGCGGGGCCAAAAGAGACCCAGTACTTC. As protein: CASSPGSLAGPKETQYF. V and J are TRBV6-2 or TRBV6-3 and TRBJ2-5, with TRBD2 matching 8 bases. The CDR3 is 17 residues long. The trim removed 6 bases at V and 3 bases at J, leaving 15 bases unmatched. Germline V lookup: CDR1 MNHEY, CDR2 SVGEGT.